One sample yielded the 20 T cell receptor beta chains listed below, sequenced in a study of cytomegalovirus exposure and HLA in healthy donors. The PCR was carried out with 60 Vbeta primers and 13 Jbeta primers. Here immunoSEQ multiplex PCR was the method, and the copy in TCRdb shows in-frame clones only, minus some. The sample lists 160,000 or so clones; approximately 80% were seen once. The source material was PBMCs. The receptors originated from a man aged 18-30 years in good health and CMV-seropositive.

The chain recombines TRBV7-2 with TRBJ2-1, with D perhaps TRBD2 (6 bases). Germline lookup yields CDR1 SGHTA and CDR2 FQGNSA. Trimming stripped 3 bases from V and 6 bases from J, with 15 bases between. The CDR3 is made up of 15 amino acids. DNA of the CDR3: TGTGCCAGCAGCTTTGAAGGGACTTTTCCCAATGAGCAGTTCTTC. It translates to CASSFEGTFPNEQFF.

The chain recombines TRBV6-6 with TRBJ2-3; the D is unclear. Germline V gene sequence: CDR1 MNHNY, CDR2 SVGAGI (reference sequence). The CDR3 is 16 amino acids. V lost 2 bases and J lost 0, with 12 bases in between. The CDR3: CASSYGQQTSTDTQYF. The DNA for the CDR3 is TGTGCCAGCAGTTACGGTCAGCAGACTAGCACAGATACGCAGTATTTT.

CDR3 sequence: CASSPYQRGYEQYF. For the CDR3, the DNA is TGTGCCAGCAGCCCCTACCAGCGGGGATACGAGCAGTACTTC. This sequence joins TRBV5-5 and TRBJ2-7, with 7 bases that match TRBD2. The CDR3 length is 14 residues. The germline CDR1 and CDR2 sequences are SGHKS and YYEKEE (reference sequence). J lost 4 bases, V lost 4 bases, and 8 bases had no gene match. The whole variable domain, remainder taken from reference TRBV5-5 and TRBJ2-7, is DAGVTQSPTHLIKTRGQQVTLRCSPISGHKSVSWYQQVLGQGPQFIFQYYEKEERGRGNFPDRFSARQFPNYSSELNVNALLLGDSALYLCASSPYQRGYEQYFGPGTRLTVT.

This clone was found once. V gene TRBV6-5 combines with J gene TRBJ1-2; D is perhaps TRBD1 (5 bases). Deletions cut 5 bases from V and 8 bases from J, with 15 bases between. Per the germline V gene, CDR1 is MNHEY and CDR2 is SVGAGI. This CDR3 has 13 amino acids. The DNA for the CDR3 is TGTGCCAGCAGTCTCTCCGGGGGGAGAGGCTACACCTTC. Amino acid sequence: CASSLSGGRGYTF.

This chain connects TRBV7-6 to TRBJ1-1; 9 bases match TRBD1. Germline-derived CDR1 and CDR2 are SGHVS and FNYEAQ. Trimming removed 2 bases from V and 1 base from J; junction bases left unmatched: 5. The CDR3 is 16 residues long. The CDR3 coding sequence is TGTGCCAGCAGCTTAAAGTGGGGACAGGGGAACACTGAAGCTTTCTTT. Translated: CASSLKWGQGNTEAFF.

The V and J genes are TRBV20-1 and TRBJ2-1, with D possibly TRBD1 on 5 matching bases. The V end lost 5 bases, the J end lost 9 bases, and 11 bases lay between the germline ends. Germline-derived CDR1 and CDR2 are DFQATT and SNEGSKA (reference sequence). The CDR3 is 11 residues long. The CDR3 bases are TGCAGTGCTTCAACCCAGGGTGAGCAGTTCTTC. Amino acid sequence: CSASTQGEQFF.

J is TRBJ2-7 and V is TRBV27, with 9 nucleotides matching TRBD1. CDR3 length equals 14 residues. Losses at the gene ends were 6 bases for V and 3 bases for J; bases not matched to a gene: 6. Germline CDR1 and CDR2: MNHEY and SMNVEV (reference sequence). The DNA for the CDR3 is TGTGCCAGCAGCTACGGACAGGGGAGCTACGAGCAGTACTTC. Protein product: CASSYGQGSYEQYF.

The V and J genes are TRBV11-2 and TRBJ2-1; 7 bases map to TRBD2. From germline, CDR1 is SGHAT and CDR2 FQNNGV. The CDR3 covers 16 residues. The ends lost 0 bases at V and 0 bases at J; junction bases unmatched: 2. CDR3 DNA sequence: TGTGCCAGCAGCTTAGACGGGAGGAGCTCCTACAATGAGCAGTTCTTC. Residues: CASSLDGRSSYNEQFF.

This clone was picked up one time. This rearrangement joins TRBV19 to TRBJ1-5, with a tentative D call TRBD1 (5 bases). This CDR3 has 14 amino acids. V lost 7 bases, J lost 10 bases, and 20 bases lay in between. The germline CDR1 and CDR2 sequences are LNHDA and SQIVND (reference sequence). CDR3 DNA: TGTGCCAGTACCTTAGACAGCGGGGTTGGTCCCCAGCATTTT. Its translation is CASTLDSGVGPQHF.

This sequence joins TRBV5-1 and TRBJ2-2; 9 bases are shared with TRBD2. This CDR3 has 15 residues. Germline V gene data show CDR1 as SGHRS and CDR2 as YFSETQ. After removal of 2 bases from V and 4 bases from J, the junction contained 3 bases not matched to a gene. The CDR3, as DNA: TGCGCCAGCAGCTTAGCGGGGGGCGGCACCGGGGAGCTGTTTTTT. Encoded protein: CASSLAGGGTGELFF.

This clone was seen more than once but under ten times. The chain is built from TRBV5-1 and TRBJ2-7; no firm D call. V lost 0 bases, J lost 7 bases, and 8 bases lay in between. CDR1 and CDR2 from the germline V gene are SGHRS and YFSETQ. CDR3 length: 12 residues. Here the CDR3 DNA reads TGCGCCAGCAGCTTGGATGCGAGGGAGCAGTACTTC. Amino acids: CASSLDAREQYF.

This clone was counted between two and nine times. J is TRBJ2-7 and V is TRBV11-2; a weak D match, TRBD2 (5 bases). The ends were cut back, 3 bases at V and 2 bases at J, with 11 bases in the middle. Germline V lookup: CDR1 SGHAT, CDR2 FQNNGV. CDR3 size: 14 residues. The CDR3, as DNA: TGTGCCAGCAGCTTTCGGGGTTCTCCCTACGAGCAGTACTTC. Encoded protein: CASSFRGSPYEQYF.

This chain joins TRBV7-2 and TRBJ2-1; the match to TRBD2 covers 7 bases. The CDR3 runs 14 residues. Trimming cost V 5 bases and J 7 bases; bases outside gene matches: 8. Germline CDR1 reads SGHTA; CDR2 reads FQGNSA. The CDR3 DNA follows: TGTGCCAGCAGCCCCAAGGGCGGGAGTAATGAGCAGTTCTTC. Its translation is CASSPKGGSNEQFF.

This clone was observed a single time. The genes are TRBV7-9 and TRBJ2-1; 8 positions match TRBD1. CDR3 size: 15 residues. Germline loops: CDR1 SEHNR, CDR2 FQNEAQ (reference sequence). The V gene end was trimmed by 5 bases and the J gene end by 8 bases; junction bases not matched to a gene: 11. The CDR3 DNA is TGTGCCAGCAGCCCTCGGACAGGGAGGTCGGATGAGCAGTTCTTC. It translates to CASSPRTGRSDEQFF.

The chain combines TRBV6-1 with TRBJ1-1, with no clear D. The CDR3 runs 15 residues. The ends were cut back, 10 bases at V and 1 base at J, with 19 bases in the middle. CDR1 and CDR2 (germline): MNHNS, SASEGT. CDR3 nucleotides: TGTGCCACCAAAGACTCAATGCGAGGGAACACTGAAGCTTTCTTT. Protein product: CATKDSMRGNTEAFF.

The rearrangement uses TRBV28 and TRBJ1-2; 9 positions match TRBD1. The J segment lost 4 bases and the V segment lost 4 bases, leaving 4 bases of the junction unmatched. CDR3 length equals 14 residues. The V gene's germline CDR1 is MDHEN and CDR2 SYDVKM. CDR3 bases: TGTGCCAGCAGTTCAACAGGGGGCCTCTATGGCTACACCTTC. It specifies CASSSTGGLYGYTF.

The gene calls are TRBV15 and TRBJ2-7; D remains unclear. Trimming removed 0 bases at V and 6 bases at J, with 12 bases between. Per germline, CDR1 LNHNV and CDR2 YYDKDF (reference sequence). The CDR3 is made up of 14 amino acids. The DNA of the CDR3 is TGTGCCACCAGCAGAGAATATCCTCTAGGCGAGCAGTACTTC. It codes for CATSREYPLGEQYF.

This rearrangement joins TRBV19 to TRBJ1-1; D not certain. Trimming left V 0 bases short and J 4 bases short, with 9 bases between. Germline V gene data show CDR1 as LNHDA and CDR2 as SQIVND (reference sequence). This CDR3 spans 14 amino acids. CDR3 sequence (DNA): TGTGCCAGTAGTATAGATGGCTCCCCCACTGAAGCTTTCTTT. This translates into CASSIDGSPTEAFF.

This rearrangement joins TRBV27 to TRBJ2-5, with 13 bases that match TRBD2. The end of the DNA aligns better with TRBJ2-7, so the J call may be wrong. Per the germline V gene, CDR1 is MNHEY and CDR2 is SMNVEV (reference sequence). This CDR3 has 16 residues. The CDR3 nucleotides are TGTGCCAGCAGTTTACAAGGACTAGCGGGAGCCTACGAGCAGTACTTC. Its translation: CASSLQGLAGAYEQYF.

The chain has TRBV15 and TRBJ2-1; 7 bases are a match to TRBD1. CDR3 size: 18 residues. V lost 2 bases, J lost 10 bases, and 20 bases stayed unmatched. CDR1 is LNHNV, CDR2 YYDKDF, per germline (reference sequence). CDR3 region: CATSRPQGTAARDMEQFF. DNA for the CDR3: TGTGCCACCAGCAGACCTCAGGGGACAGCGGCCAGGGATATGGAGCAGTTCTTC.